This TCR beta chain is drawn from a study of T cell changes during pregnancy in multiple sclerosis. Using immunoSEQ multiplex PCR, the repertoire was profiled, and TCRdb retains in-frame clones only, with some absent. This sample has 20,000 to 25,000 clones, with roughly 87% found just once. V lost 3 bases and J 0 bases, leaving 14 bases between the germline ends. Germline-derived CDR1 and CDR2 are GTSNPN and SVGIG (reference sequence). The CDR3 covers 15 residues. This clonotype was obtained from a female donor with multiple sclerosis, enrolled in a pregnancy study. The chain links TRBV30 to TRBJ2-5; D is unclear. This specimen consisted of CD8+ T cells from peripheral blood mononuclear cells, obtained after pregnancy. CDR3 sequence reads: CAWSTRAKNQETQYF. CDR3 nucleotides: TGTGCCTGGAGCACCAGAGCGAAGAACCAAGAGACCCAGTACTTC. The full variable domain, with the rest looked up from reference TRBV30 and TRBJ2-5, is SQTIHQWPATLVQPVGSPLSLECTVEGTSNPNLYWYRQAAGRGLQLLFYSVGIGQISSEVPQNLSASRPQDRQFILSSKKLLLSDSGFYLCAWSTRAKNQETQYFGPGTRLLVL.